Presented here are 30 T cell receptor beta chains from one specimen sequenced in a study of blood T cell repertoires in COVID-19. The protocol was immunoSEQ multiplex PCR, while the TCRdb copy is restricted to in-frame clones and leaves out a portion. In the table there are about 220,000 clones, more than 75% of which are singletons. Sequenced sample: peripheral blood. Receptor source: a human donor in a cohort sampled during active COVID-19.

The chain joins TRBV6-5 to TRBJ1-2; TRBD1 is a possible D gene (5 bases). The V gene lost 0 bases and the J gene lost 3 bases, with 8 bases spanning the gap. In germline, CDR1 is MNHEY, CDR2 SVGAGI. The CDR3 contains 14 residues. This CDR3 is CASSYSGRDYGYTF. CDR3 in DNA: TGTGCCAGCAGTTACTCGGGCAGGGACTATGGCTACACCTTC.

This chain joins TRBV5-1 and TRBJ2-5; 13 positions agree with TRBD2. The V segment lost 4 bases and the J segment 5 bases; nucleotides outside the gene matches: 8. The CDR3 covers 16 residues. The germline CDR1 and CDR2 sequences are SGHRS and YFSETQ. The CDR3 loop is CASSTQGLAGEETQYF. For the CDR3, the DNA is TGCGCCAGCAGCACCCAAGGACTAGCGGGAGAGGAGACCCAGTACTTC.

The chain recombines TRBV5-4 with TRBJ2-6; weak D call: TRBD2 (5 bases). The CDR3 has 19 amino acids. Per germline, CDR1 SGHNT and CDR2 YYREEE (reference sequence). Trimming pared 0 bases from V and 0 bases from J, leaving 16 bases between. Here the CDR3 DNA reads TGTGCCAGCAGCTTGGCAGGCGGAAGGACTTTCTCTGGGGCCAACGTCCTGACTTTC. As protein: CASSLAGGRTFSGANVLTF.

The genes are TRBV5-1 and TRBJ1-1, with 11 bases matching TRBD1. This CDR3 contains 17 residues. CDR1 and CDR2 (germline): SGHRS, YFSETQ. V was clipped by 4 bases and J by 3 bases; unmatched bases: 11. CDR3 sequence (DNA): TGCGCCAGCAGCCCGGCAGGGACAGGGGGGTCTTACACTGAAGCTTTCTTT. This gives the protein CASSPAGTGGSYTEAFF. The entire variable domain, with the rest obtained from reference TRBV5-1 and TRBJ1-1, is as follows: KAGVTQTPRYLIKTRGQQVTLSCSPISGHRSVSWYQQTPGQGLQFLFEYFSETQRNKGNFPGRFSGRQFSNSRSEMNVSTLELGDSALYLCASSPAGTGGSYTEAFFGQGTRLTVV.

This clone was seen just once. The chain joins TRBV19 to TRBJ1-1, with 10 bases aligning to TRBD1. V was pared by 6 bases and J by 3 bases, with 10 bases of the junction left unmatched. The germline V gene has CDR1 LNHDA and CDR2 SQIVND (reference sequence). The length of the CDR3 is 16 residues. The CDR3: CASRSGDRGGYTEAFF. CDR3 sequence (DNA): TGTGCCAGTAGATCGGGGGACAGGGGAGGGTACACTGAAGCTTTCTTT.

The chain is built from TRBV7-9 and TRBJ2-2; D unclear. V dropped 3 bases and J dropped 7 bases, with 6 bases sitting between them. The CDR3 runs 12 residues. CDR1 is SEHNR, CDR2 FQNEAQ, per germline (reference sequence). CDR3 residues: CASSFRHGELFF. CDR3 sequence (DNA): TGTGCCAGCAGCTTTCGACACGGGGAGCTGTTTTTT.

The chain combines TRBV6-4 with TRBJ2-7; possible D gene TRBD2, 6 bases. The CDR3 is made up of 15 amino acids. Per the germline V gene, CDR1 is MRHNA and CDR2 is SNTAGT. Trimming took off 6 bases at V and 0 bases at J, with 15 bases between the two ends. Here the CDR3 reads CASSNGGSLSYEQYF. CDR3 nucleotides: TGTGCCAGCAGCAATGGGGGGAGCCTCTCCTACGAGCAGTACTTC.

V gene TRBV25-1 combines with J gene TRBJ1-2; TRBD1 is a possible D gene (5 bases). CDR3 length: 14 residues. Trimming took off 4 bases at V and 8 bases at J, with 17 bases between the two ends. Per the germline V gene, CDR1 is MGHDK and CDR2 is SYGVNS. CDR3 DNA sequence: TGTGCCAGCAGTGCGGCAGGGAGGGTAGAGGGCTACACCTTC. It translates to CASSAAGRVEGYTF.

This rearrangement joins TRBV3-1 (or the pseudogene TRBV3-2) to TRBJ2-3; D may be TRBD2 (5 bases). This CDR3 is 14 amino acids long. V lost 5 bases to trimming and J lost 6 bases, with 15 bases between them. CDR1 and CDR2 from the germline V gene are LGHDT and YNNKEL (reference sequence). In DNA form, the CDR3 reads TGTGCCAGCAGCATTGGGAGTACGCTGGATACGCAGTATTTT. Its translation is CASSIGSTLDTQYF.

V gene TRBV7-9 combines with J gene TRBJ2-5; the D gene is possibly TRBD1 (5 bases). Per germline, CDR1 SEHNR and CDR2 FQNEAQ (reference sequence). This CDR3 spans 18 amino acids. Trimming shortened V by 5 bases and J by 0 bases, and 22 bases separated the two germline ends. CDR3 amino acids: CASSPPDKGHPYQETQYF. The CDR3 bases are TGTGCCAGCAGCCCCCCGGACAAAGGACACCCTTACCAAGAGACCCAGTACTTC.

This clone was observed a handful of times. The V call is TRBV2, the J call TRBJ1-5, with D uncertain. The germline V and J ends were trimmed by 5 bases and 9 bases, with 14 bases remaining between them. This CDR3 has 13 residues. Per germline, CDR1 SNHLY and CDR2 FYNNEI. The CDR3 nucleotides read TGTGCCAGCAGTCAAGGACGGGGAGGGCCCCAGCATTTT. It specifies CASSQGRGGPQHF.

This rearrangement joins TRBV14 to TRBJ2-1, with 10 nucleotides matching TRBD2. The ends lost 4 bases at V and 9 bases at J; junction bases unmatched: 6. The germline V gene has CDR1 SGHDN and CDR2 FVKESK. The CDR3 has 14 amino acids. The CDR3 DNA reads as TGTGCCAGCAGCCTCGGTAGCGGGAGGTTTGAGCAGTTCTTC. It translates to CASSLGSGRFEQFF.

This rearrangement joins TRBV18 to TRBJ1-3; D is unresolved. Trimming shortened V by 2 bases and J by 1 base, and 15 bases separated the two germline ends. Looked up from germline, CDR1 is KGHSH and CDR2 is LQKENI. CDR3 length equals 17 residues. Written as DNA, the CDR3 is TGTGCCAGCTCACCAGAACCCCCACAGTCATCTGGAAACACCATATATTTT. This gives the protein CASSPEPPQSSGNTIYF.

In this sample, this clone turned up a few times. The J gene is TRBJ1-2, the V gene TRBV4-1; a possible D gene is TRBD1 (6 bases). Germline V gives CDR1 MGHRA, CDR2 YSYEKL. The CDR3 spans 15 residues. Trimming shortened V by 2 bases and J by 2 bases, and 12 bases separated the two germline ends. The CDR3 nucleotides are TGCGCCAGCAGCCAAACGAACCAGGGGAACTATGGCTACACCTTC. It is translated as CASSQTNQGNYGYTF.

This chain connects TRBV11-1 to TRBJ2-1; 9 bases are a match to TRBD2. The V and J ends lost 5 bases and 4 bases, in that order; junction bases with no gene match: 9. This CDR3 contains 16 residues. Looked up from germline, CDR1 is SGHAT and CDR2 is FQDESV (reference sequence). The CDR3 loop reads CASSVMRGGGYNEQFF. The CDR3 coding sequence is TGTGCCAGCAGCGTCATGCGGGGGGGCGGGTACAATGAGCAGTTCTTC.

V usage is TRBV7-9 and J usage is TRBJ1-3; D unclear. V was clipped by 3 bases and J by 0 bases, with 18 bases between them. Germline V gene sequence: CDR1 SEHNR, CDR2 FQNEAQ (reference sequence). The CDR3 is 18 residues long. CDR3 DNA: TGTGCCAGCAGCTTTACGCCCCTTGAACACCGCTCTGGAAACACCATATATTTT. Protein sequence: CASSFTPLEHRSGNTIYF.

The CDR3 bases are TGTGCCACCAGTGACCCCGACAGTGAAGCTTTCTTT. This gives the protein CATSDPDSEAFF. The V call is TRBV24-1, the J call TRBJ1-1; D is possibly TRBD1 (5 bases). CDR1 is KGHDR and CDR2 is SFDVKD in the germline V gene. The V end lost 4 bases, the J end lost 7 bases, and 9 bases lay between the germline ends. The CDR3 is made up of 12 amino acids.

The genes are TRBV14 and TRBJ1-5, with D perhaps TRBD1 (5 bases). With 0 bases removed from V and 9 bases from J, the gap between germline ends came to 27 bases. Germline V gene sequence: CDR1 SGHDN, CDR2 FVKESK. This CDR3 has 19 amino acids. CDR3 nucleotide sequence: TGTGCCAGCAGCCAAGATAGGTATCGGCAAGGGGCACTAATTTGGCCCCAGCATTTT. It yields the protein CASSQDRYRQGALIWPQHF.

The V gene is TRBV11-2, the J gene TRBJ2-1, with no clear D. V was trimmed by 2 bases and J by 2 bases, leaving 10 bases between them. From germline, CDR1 is SGHAT and CDR2 FQNNGV. The CDR3 length is 15 residues. CDR3 protein: CASSLFKYAYNEQFF. CDR3 DNA: TGTGCCAGCAGCTTATTTAAATATGCCTACAATGAGCAGTTCTTC.

V usage is TRBV11-2 and J usage is TRBJ1-2, with no clear D. V was clipped by 1 base and J by 1 base, with 7 bases between them. Germline assignment: CDR1 SGHAT and CDR2 FQNNGV. This CDR3 has 14 amino acids. The CDR3 DNA reads TGTGCCAGCAGCTTAGGCGCTCATAACTATGGCTACACCTTC. Translation: CASSLGAHNYGYTF.

V is TRBV25-1 and J is TRBJ2-2; D is possibly TRBD1 (6 bases). Trimming left V 3 bases short and J 0 bases short, with 11 bases between. Germline CDR1 and CDR2: MGHDK and SYGVNS. The CDR3 length is 16 residues. The CDR3 here is CASSEDRHSNTGELFF. CDR3 DNA: TGTGCCAGCAGTGAGGACAGACACTCGAACACCGGGGAGCTGTTTTTT.

In its sample, this clone was seen many times. The V gene is TRBV7-9, the J gene TRBJ2-2; TRBD1 agrees at 7 bases. This CDR3 is built from 17 residues. V was clipped by 1 base and J by 7 bases; unmatched bases: 12. CDR1 is SEHNR and CDR2 is FQNEAQ in the germline V gene (reference sequence). The CDR3 loop reads CASSLDAQGVKIGELFF. The CDR3 DNA sequence: TGTGCCAGCAGCTTAGATGCCCAGGGGGTCAAGATCGGGGAGCTGTTTTTT.

The V and J genes are TRBV6-5 and TRBJ1-6, with D possibly matching TRBD1 (6 bases). There are 16 residues in the CDR3. Germline V lookup: CDR1 MNHEY, CDR2 SVGAGI. With 2 bases removed from V and 7 bases from J, the gap between germline ends came to 15 bases. The CDR3 DNA follows: TGTGCCAGCAGTTACAGGGGGGGCGCGCGAAATTCACCCCTCCACTTT. This sequence encodes CASSYRGGARNSPLHF.

The chain's CDR3 is CASSTGTNYNEQFF. DNA for the CDR3: TGTGCCAGCTCCACCGGGACTAACTACAATGAGCAGTTCTTC. The chain uses TRBV11-2 and TRBJ2-1; 7 nucleotides agree with TRBD2. The CDR3 loop spans 14 amino acids. Germline CDR1 SGHAT, CDR2 FQNNGV. V lost 8 bases to trimming and J lost 3 bases; unmatched junction nucleotides: 7.

The V and J genes are TRBV10-3 and TRBJ2-1; TRBD1 matches 10 bases. The CDR3 is 15 amino acids. V lost 4 bases and J lost 8; bases outside the gene matches: 8. Per the germline V gene, CDR1 is ENHRY and CDR2 is SYGVKD. CDR3 bases: TGTGCCATCAGTGGTCGGACAGGGGGAGGTGATGAGCAGTTCTTC. Translated: CAISGRTGGGDEQFF.

The chain employs TRBV29-1 and TRBJ2-1; D possibly corresponds to TRBD1 (6 bases). CDR3 length equals 11 residues. Germline loops: CDR1 SQVTM, CDR2 ANQGSEA. V was pared by 4 bases and J by 8 bases, with 9 bases between. CDR3 DNA sequence: TGCAGCGTTGCCAGGGGCCATGAGCAGTTCTTC. Its protein is CSVARGHEQFF.

The gene calls are TRBV19 and TRBJ1-2, with 9 bases that match TRBD1. This CDR3 contains 14 residues. The germline CDR1 and CDR2 sequences are LNHDA and SQIVND (reference sequence). Losses at the gene ends were 3 bases for V and 5 bases for J; bases not matched to a gene: 4. CDR3 bases: TGTGCCAGTAGTATGGAGGACAGGGGTTATGGCTACACCTTC. Protein sequence: CASSMEDRGYGYTF.

The chain is built from TRBV7-9 and TRBJ1-2; 7 nucleotides agree with TRBD1. With V trimmed by 5 bases and J by 6 bases, 12 bases remained unmatched. The CDR3 loop spans 15 amino acids. Germline CDR1 is SEHNR and CDR2 is FQNEAQ (reference sequence). The CDR3 nucleotides are TGTGCCAGCAGCCTACCGGGACAGAAAGGAGATGGCTACACCTTC. Amino acids: CASSLPGQKGDGYTF.

The chain couples TRBV10-3 to TRBJ1-4; unclear D gene. The CDR3 consists of 13 residues. V lost 0 bases, J lost 10 bases, and 9 bases lay in between. Germline V lookup: CDR1 ENHRY, CDR2 SYGVKD. CDR3 DNA: TGTGCCATCAGTGAGTCGGAGGCGAGAAAACTGTTTTTT. It codes for CAISESEARKLFF.

This chain joins TRBV5-1 and TRBJ2-5; a weak D match, TRBD2 (7 bases). This CDR3 has 17 amino acids. Germline-derived CDR1 and CDR2 are SGHRS and YFSETQ. V was pared by 4 bases and J by 5 bases, with 24 bases between. The CDR3 is CASSPTGGGLLHETQYF. Here the CDR3 DNA reads TGCGCCAGCAGCCCCACGGGCGGGGGCCTACTCCACGAGACCCAGTACTTC.